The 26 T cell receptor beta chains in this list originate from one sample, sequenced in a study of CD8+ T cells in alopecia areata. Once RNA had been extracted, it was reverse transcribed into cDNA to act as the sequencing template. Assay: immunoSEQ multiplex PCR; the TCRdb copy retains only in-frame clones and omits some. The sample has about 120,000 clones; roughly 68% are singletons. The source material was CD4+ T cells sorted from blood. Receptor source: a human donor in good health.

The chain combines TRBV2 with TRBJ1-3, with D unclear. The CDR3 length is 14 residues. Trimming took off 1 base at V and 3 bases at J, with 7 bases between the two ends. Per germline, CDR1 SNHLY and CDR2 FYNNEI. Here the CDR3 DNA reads TGTGCCAGCAGTGAAGATGGGGTTGGAAACACCATATATTTT. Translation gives CASSEDGVGNTIYF.

The CDR3 here is CASRRLAGETGELFF. DNA for the CDR3: TGCGCCAGCAGAAGACTAGCGGGGGAAACCGGGGAGCTGTTTTTT. V gene TRBV5-1 combines with J gene TRBJ2-2; 12 nucleotides align to TRBD2. Germline values: CDR1 SGHRS, CDR2 YFSETQ. The CDR3 covers 15 residues. With V trimmed by 5 bases and J by 5 bases, 4 bases remained unmatched. The whole variable domain, remainder taken from reference TRBV5-1 and TRBJ2-2, is KAGVTQTPRYLIKTRGQQVTLSCSPISGHRSVSWYQQTPGQGLQFLFEYFSETQRNKGNFPGRFSGRQFSNSRSEMNVSTLELGDSALYLCASRRLAGETGELFFGEGSRLTVL.

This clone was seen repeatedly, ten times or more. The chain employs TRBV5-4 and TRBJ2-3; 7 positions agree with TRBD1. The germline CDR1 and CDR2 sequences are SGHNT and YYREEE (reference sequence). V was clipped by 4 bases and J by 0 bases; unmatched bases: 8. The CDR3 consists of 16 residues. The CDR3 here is CASSLNPGQSTDTQYF. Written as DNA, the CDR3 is TGTGCCAGCAGCCTCAACCCGGGACAGAGCACAGATACGCAGTATTTT.

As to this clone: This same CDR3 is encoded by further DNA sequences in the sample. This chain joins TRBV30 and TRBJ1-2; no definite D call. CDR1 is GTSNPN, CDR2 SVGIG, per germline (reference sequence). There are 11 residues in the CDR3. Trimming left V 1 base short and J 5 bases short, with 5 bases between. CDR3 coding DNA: TGTGCCTGGAGTGAATCTTATGGCTACACCTTC. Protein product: CAWSESYGYTF.

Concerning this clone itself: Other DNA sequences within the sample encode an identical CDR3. The CDR3 coding sequence is TGCAGCGTAGGGACAGTCTATGGCTACACCTTC. Translated, it gives CSVGTVYGYTF. V is TRBV29-1 and J is TRBJ1-2, with 7 bases lining up with TRBD1. This CDR3 spans 11 amino acids. The V gene end was trimmed by 6 bases and the J gene end by 4 bases; junction bases not matched to a gene: 2. CDR1 and CDR2 (germline): SQVTM, ANQGSEA.

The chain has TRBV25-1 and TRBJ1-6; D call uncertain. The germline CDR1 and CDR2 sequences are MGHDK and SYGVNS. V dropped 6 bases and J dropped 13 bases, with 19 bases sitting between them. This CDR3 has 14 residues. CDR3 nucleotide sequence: TGTGCCAGCAGGGACTCTTTTCACCTCGCTCCCCTCCACTTT. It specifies CASRDSFHLAPLHF.

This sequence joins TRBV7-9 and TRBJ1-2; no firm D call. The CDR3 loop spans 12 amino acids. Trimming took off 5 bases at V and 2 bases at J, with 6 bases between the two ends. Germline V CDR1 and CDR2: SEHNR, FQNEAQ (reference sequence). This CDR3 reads CASSPQNYGYTF. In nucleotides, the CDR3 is TGTGCCAGCAGCCCCCAAAACTATGGCTACACCTTC.

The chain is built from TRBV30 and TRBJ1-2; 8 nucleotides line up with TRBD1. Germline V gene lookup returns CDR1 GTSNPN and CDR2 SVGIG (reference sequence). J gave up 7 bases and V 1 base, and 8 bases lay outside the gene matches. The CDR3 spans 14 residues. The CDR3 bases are TGTGCCTGGAGTGAGCAGGGGGCAATGAGTGGCTACACCTTC. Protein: CAWSEQGAMSGYTF.

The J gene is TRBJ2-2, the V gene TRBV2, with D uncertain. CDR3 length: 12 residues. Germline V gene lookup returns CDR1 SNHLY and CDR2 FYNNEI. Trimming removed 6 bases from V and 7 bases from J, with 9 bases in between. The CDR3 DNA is TGTGCCAGCAGGGTCTTCCACGGGGAGCTGTTTTTT. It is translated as CASRVFHGELFF.

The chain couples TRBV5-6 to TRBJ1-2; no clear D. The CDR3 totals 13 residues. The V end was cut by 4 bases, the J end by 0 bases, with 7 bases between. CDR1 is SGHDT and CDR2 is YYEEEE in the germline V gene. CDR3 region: CASSQDSNYGYTF. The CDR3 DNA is TGTGCCAGCAGCCAGGACTCTAACTATGGCTACACCTTC.

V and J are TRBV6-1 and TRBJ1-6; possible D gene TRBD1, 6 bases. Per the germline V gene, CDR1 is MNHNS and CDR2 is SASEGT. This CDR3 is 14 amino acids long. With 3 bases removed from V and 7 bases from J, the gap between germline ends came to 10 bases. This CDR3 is CASSDRGVNSPLHF. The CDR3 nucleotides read TGTGCCAGCAGTGACAGGGGAGTGAATTCACCCCTCCACTTT.

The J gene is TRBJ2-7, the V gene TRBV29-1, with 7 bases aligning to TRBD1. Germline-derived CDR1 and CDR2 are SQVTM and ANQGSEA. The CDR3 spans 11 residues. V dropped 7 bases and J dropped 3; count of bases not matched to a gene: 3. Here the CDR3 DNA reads TGCAGCGCACGGGACAGCTACGAGCAGTACTTC. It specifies CSARDSYEQYF.

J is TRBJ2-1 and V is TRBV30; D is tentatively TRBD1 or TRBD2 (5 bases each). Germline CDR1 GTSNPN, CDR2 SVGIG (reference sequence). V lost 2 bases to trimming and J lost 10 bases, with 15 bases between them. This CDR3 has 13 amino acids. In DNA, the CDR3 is TGTGCCTGGAGTAGGGGACCTTCCGCGGAGCAGTTCTTC. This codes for CAWSRGPSAEQFF.

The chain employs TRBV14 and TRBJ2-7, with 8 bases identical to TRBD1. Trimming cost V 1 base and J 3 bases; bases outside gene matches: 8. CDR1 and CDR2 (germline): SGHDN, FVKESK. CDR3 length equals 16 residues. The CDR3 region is CASSQAGTGLFYEQYF. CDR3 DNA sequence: TGTGCCAGCAGCCAAGCAGGGACAGGACTTTTCTACGAGCAGTACTTC.

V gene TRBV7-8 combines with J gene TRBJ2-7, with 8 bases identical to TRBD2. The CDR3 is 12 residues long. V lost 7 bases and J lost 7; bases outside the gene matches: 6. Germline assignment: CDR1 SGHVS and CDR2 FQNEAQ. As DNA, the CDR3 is TGTGCCAGCACCATCCAGCGGGGGGAGCAGTACTTC. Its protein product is CASTIQRGEQYF.

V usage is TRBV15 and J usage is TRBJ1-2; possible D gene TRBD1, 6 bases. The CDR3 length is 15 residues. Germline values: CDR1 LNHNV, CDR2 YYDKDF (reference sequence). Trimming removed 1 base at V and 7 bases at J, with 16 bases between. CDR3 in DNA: TGTGCCACCAGCAGAGCGGGAGGGGGTTCTGGTGGCTACACCTTC. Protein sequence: CATSRAGGGSGGYTF.

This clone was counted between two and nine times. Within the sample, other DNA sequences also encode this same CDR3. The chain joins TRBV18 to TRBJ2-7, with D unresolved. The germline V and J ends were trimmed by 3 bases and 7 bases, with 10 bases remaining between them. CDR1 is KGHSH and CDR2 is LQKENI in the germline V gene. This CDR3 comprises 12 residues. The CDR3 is CASSPPGGEQYF. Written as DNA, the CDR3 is TGTGCCAGCTCACCTCCGGGCGGAGAGCAGTACTTC.

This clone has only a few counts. CDR3 loop: CASSSDIPLAYNEQFF. The CDR3, as DNA: TGTGCCAGCAGCTCGGACATACCTCTGGCCTACAATGAGCAGTTCTTC. This chain links TRBV7-9 with TRBJ2-1; perhaps TRBD1 as D (5 bases). This CDR3 has 16 residues. Between the trimmed V and J ends, which lost 4 bases and 2 bases, there was a span of 15 bases. In germline, CDR1 is SEHNR, CDR2 FQNEAQ (reference sequence).

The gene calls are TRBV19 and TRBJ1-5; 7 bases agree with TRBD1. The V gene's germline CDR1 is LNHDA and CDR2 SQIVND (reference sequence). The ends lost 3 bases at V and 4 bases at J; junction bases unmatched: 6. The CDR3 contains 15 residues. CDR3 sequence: CASSMTGTPNQPQHF. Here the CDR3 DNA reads TGTGCCAGTAGTATGACAGGGACCCCGAATCAGCCCCAGCATTTT.

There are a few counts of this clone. The CDR3 sequence: CASSADPGAYYEQYF. CDR3 nucleotides: TGTGCCAGCAGCGCAGACCCGGGAGCCTACTACGAGCAGTACTTC. V is TRBV9 and J is TRBJ2-7; possible D gene TRBD2, 6 bases. CDR1 is SGDLS, CDR2 YYNGEE, per germline. Trimming took 3 bases from V and 3 from J, leaving 16 bases between them. The CDR3 has 15 residues.

The CDR3 DNA is TGCAGCGTTGAACTCTTCTTCAGCGGGAACTATGGCTACACCTTC. Protein sequence: CSVELFFSGNYGYTF. The rearrangement links TRBV29-1 to TRBJ1-2; D is uncertain. CDR3 length: 15 residues. CDR1 and CDR2 from the germline V gene are SQVTM and ANQGSEA. Trimming took off 2 bases at V and 2 bases at J, with 15 bases between the two ends.

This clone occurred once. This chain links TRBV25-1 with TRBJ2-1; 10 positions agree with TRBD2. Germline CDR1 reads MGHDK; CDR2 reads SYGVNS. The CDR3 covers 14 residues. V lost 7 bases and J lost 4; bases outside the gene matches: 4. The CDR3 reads CASMSGGAYNEQFF. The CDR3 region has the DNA TGTGCCAGCATGAGCGGGGGGGCATACAATGAGCAGTTCTTC.

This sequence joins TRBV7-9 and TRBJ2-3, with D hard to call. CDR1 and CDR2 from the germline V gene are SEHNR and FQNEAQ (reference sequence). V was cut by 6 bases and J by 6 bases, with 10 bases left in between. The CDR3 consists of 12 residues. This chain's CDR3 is CASSASSDTQYF. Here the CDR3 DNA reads TGTGCCAGCAGTGCAAGTAGCGATACGCAGTATTTT. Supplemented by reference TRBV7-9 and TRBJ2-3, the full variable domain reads DTGVSQNPRHKITKRGQNVTFRCDPISEHNRLYWYRQTLGQGPEFLTYFQNEAQLEKSRLLSDRFSAERPKGSFSTLEIQRTEQGDSAMYLCASSASSDTQYFGPGTRLTVL.

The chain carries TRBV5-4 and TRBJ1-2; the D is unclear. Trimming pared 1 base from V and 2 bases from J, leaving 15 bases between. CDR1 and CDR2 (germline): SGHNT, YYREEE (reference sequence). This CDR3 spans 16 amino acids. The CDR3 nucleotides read TGTGCCAGCAGCTTGTCTGCCGGAAGTGCCAACTATGGCTACACCTTC. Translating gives CASSLSAGSANYGYTF.

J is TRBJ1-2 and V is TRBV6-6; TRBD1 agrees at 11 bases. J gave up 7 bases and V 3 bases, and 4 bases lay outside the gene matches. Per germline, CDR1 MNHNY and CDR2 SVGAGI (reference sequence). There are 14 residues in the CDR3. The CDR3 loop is CASSYGQGAIGYTF. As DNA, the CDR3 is TGTGCCAGCAGTTATGGACAGGGGGCGATTGGCTACACCTTC.

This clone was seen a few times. The CDR3 protein is CASSLSVERGLGQFF. As DNA, the CDR3 is TGTGCCAGCAGCTTATCGGTTGAACGGGGGCTGGGGCAGTTCTTC. V gene TRBV7-7 combines with J gene TRBJ2-1; D is possibly TRBD1 or TRBD2 (6 bases each). V lost 2 bases to trimming and J lost 12 bases, with 20 bases between them. The CDR3 extends over 15 amino acids. Germline V gene lookup returns CDR1 SSHAT and CDR2 FNYEAQ (reference sequence).